The clone carrying this T cell receptor (beta chain) has a handful of counts. These data are taken from a study of blood T cell repertoires in COVID-19. About the research overall: Donors in the United States, Italy and Spain gave samples during acute or convalescent COVID-19. T cells, B-cell-depleted T cells, or PBMCs provided the cDNA or gDNA that served as material.

CDR3 size: 17 residues. The V end lost 0 bases, the J end lost 5 bases, and 16 bases lay between the germline ends. Per the original data handling: Estimated nucleated cell counts came from reference gene primer amplification. Profiling relied on immunoSEQ multiplex PCR, and the TCRdb table lists in-frame clones only, not all of them. V and J calls and clone size are copied from that table; D and trimming were computed from the DNA. Among about 190,000 clones listed, approximately 79% were seen once. The chain has TRBV6-7 and TRBJ2-2; the D is unclear. TRBV6-7 is an ORF, with its function uncertain. This TCR came from a man aged 50-60 years who had recovered from COVID-19. The sequencing input was peripheral blood. Here the CDR3 DNA reads TGTGCCAGCAGTTACTCGATCCTTCTAGAGGAGACCGGGGAGCTGTTTTTT. It is translated as CASSYSILLEETGELFF.